This is a list of T cell receptor beta chains from one sample in a study of T cells in Graves' hyperthyroidism and ophthalmopathy. A single record per CDR3 protein comes from TCRdb applying MiXCR to the multiplex PCR reads. The data contain about 270,000 distinct CDR3 sequences, approximately 20% of them singletons. Sequencing was done on a sample of blood. All receptors come from a man aged 25 to 40 with Graves' ophthalmopathy. The CDR3 runs from the conserved cysteine through the conserved F or W. D genes are given only for firm matches. Rows give clone size only sometimes, using once, few, many, or a class for an expanded clone.

abundance | j_gene | d_gene | v_gene | CDR3nt | CDR3aa
many | TRBJ2-3 | TRBD2 | TRBV20-1 | TGCAGTGCTTCAACCCCGGCTAGCGGGAGGGGGGGCACAGATACGCAGTATTTT | CSASTPASGRGGTDTQYF
. | TRBJ2-1 | TRBD2 | TRBV7-9 | TGTGCCAGCAGCCCACGTAGCGGGCCTGGCTCCTACAATGAGCAGTTCTTC | CASSPRSGPGSYNEQFF
. | TRBJ1-4 | . | TRBV2 | TGTGCCAGCAGTACTGAGTGGAATATTGAAAAACTGTTTTTT | CASSTEWNIEKLFF
. | TRBJ2-1 | . | TRBV11-2 | TGTGCCAGCAGCCTAAGTGGGCCAGGGAAGTTCTTC | CASSLSGPGKFF
. | TRBJ2-5 | . | TRBV7-8 | TGTGCCAGCAGCTTAGAGACTAGTCAAGAGACCCAGTACTTC | CASSLETSQETQYF
. | TRBJ1-2 | . | TRBV27 | TGTGCCAGCAGTTTATCGTTCGGGGGCCAGTCGTACACCTTC | CASSLSFGGQSYTF
. | TRBJ1-4 | TRBD1 | TRBV5-6 | TGTGCCAGCAGCGCGACAGGGCGGATGGGTGAAAAACTGTTTTTT | CASSATGRMGEKLFF
. | TRBJ1-5 | . | TRBV7-2 | TGTGCCAGCAGAACGCCAGTGGGCAATCAGCCCCAGCATTTT | CASRTPVGNQPQHF
. | TRBJ2-7 | . | TRBV28 | TGTGCCAGCAGTTTAAGGGGGGGATCCTACGAGCAGTACTTC | CASSLRGGSYEQYF
. | TRBJ2-1 | TRBD2 | TRBV7-9 | TGTGCCAGCAGCCGGAGCGGGACCTGGAGCAATGAGCAGTTCTTC | CASSRSGTWSNEQFF
many | TRBJ2-7 | TRBD2 | TRBV5-1 | TGCGCCAGCAGTTCTGCGGGGGAGCGCGAGCAGTACTTC | CASSSAGEREQYF
. | TRBJ2-1 | TRBD2 | TRBV3-1 | TGTGCCAGCAGCCAACCGGGACTAGCGGGAGGGTACAATGAGCAGTTCTTC | CASSQPGLAGGYNEQFF
. | TRBJ1-5 | . | TRBV30 | TGTGCCTGGAGTGTCTGGGGGGGGGGCGGTCAGCCCCAGCATTTT | CAWSVWGGGGQPQHF
. | TRBJ1-2 | . | TRBV29-1 | TGCAGCTCTTCACCGTCGGGACATGGCTACGCCTTC | CSSSPSGHGYAF
few | TRBJ1-5 | . | TRBV27 | TGTGCCAGCGGCGGAAGCAATCAGCCCCAGCATTTT | CASGGSNQPQHF
many | TRBJ1-2 | . | TRBV4-1 | TGCGCCAGCAGCCAAGCCGGGACGGGATCTAACTATGGCTACACCTTC | CASSQAGTGSNYGYTF
few | TRBJ2-5 | . | TRBV6-1 | TGTGCCAGCAGTGGGAGGACACGCCAAGAGACCCAGTACTTC | CASSGRTRQETQYF
. | TRBJ1-1 | . | TRBV19 | TGTGCCAGTGGGTACAGGAATGTTGAAGCTTTCTTT | CASGYRNVEAFF
many | TRBJ2-1 | TRBD1 | TRBV20-1 | TGCAGTGCTAGTGGACAGGGGAATTACAATGAGCAGTTCTTC | CSASGQGNYNEQFF
few | TRBJ1-1 | . | TRBV5-1 | TGCGCCAGCAGCGGACCGCGGGCCCCCGGCGCTGAAGCTTTCTTT | CASSGPRAPGAEAFF
few | TRBJ1-5 | . | TRBV24-1 | TGTGCCACAACAGGGTCGAATGGTGGGCCCCAGCATTTT | CATTGSNGGPQHF